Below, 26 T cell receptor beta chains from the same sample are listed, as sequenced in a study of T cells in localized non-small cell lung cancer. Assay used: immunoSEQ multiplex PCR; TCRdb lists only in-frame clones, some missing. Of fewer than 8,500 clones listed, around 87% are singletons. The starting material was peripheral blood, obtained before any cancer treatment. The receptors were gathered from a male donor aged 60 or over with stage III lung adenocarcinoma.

DNA of the CDR3: TGTGCCAGCAGCTTGGGGTCCGGGGAGCTGTTTTTT. This encodes CASSLGSGELFF. The chain links TRBV7-9 to TRBJ2-2; D remains ambiguous. CDR1 and CDR2 (germline): SEHNR, FQNEAQ (reference sequence). V lost 3 bases and J lost 6, with 5 bases in between. This CDR3 comprises 12 residues.

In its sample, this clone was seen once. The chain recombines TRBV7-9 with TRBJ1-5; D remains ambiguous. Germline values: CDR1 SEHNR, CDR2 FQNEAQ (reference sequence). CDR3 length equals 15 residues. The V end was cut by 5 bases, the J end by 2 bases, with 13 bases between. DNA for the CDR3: TGTGCCAGCAGCCCTCCGGGAGGTGGCAATCAGCCCCAGCATTTT. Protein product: CASSPPGGGNQPQHF.

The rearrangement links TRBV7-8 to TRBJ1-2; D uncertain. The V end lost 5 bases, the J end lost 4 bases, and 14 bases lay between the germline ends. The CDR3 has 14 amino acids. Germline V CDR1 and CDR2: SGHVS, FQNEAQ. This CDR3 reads CASSNRVGSYGYTF. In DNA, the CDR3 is TGTGCCAGCAGCAACCGGGTTGGGTCCTATGGCTACACCTTC.

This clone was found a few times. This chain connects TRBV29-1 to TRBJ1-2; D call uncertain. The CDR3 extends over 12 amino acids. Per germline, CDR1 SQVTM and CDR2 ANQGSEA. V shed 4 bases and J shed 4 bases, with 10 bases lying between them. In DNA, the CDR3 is TGCAGCGTTGGAGCGTCGGCCTATGGCTACACCTTC. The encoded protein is CSVGASAYGYTF.

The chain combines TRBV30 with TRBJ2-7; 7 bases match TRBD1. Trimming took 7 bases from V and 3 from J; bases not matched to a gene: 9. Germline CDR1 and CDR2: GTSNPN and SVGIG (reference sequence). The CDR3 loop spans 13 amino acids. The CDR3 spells CASSGTALYEQYF. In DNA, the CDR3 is TGTGCCTCTTCCGGGACAGCGCTCTACGAGCAGTACTTC.

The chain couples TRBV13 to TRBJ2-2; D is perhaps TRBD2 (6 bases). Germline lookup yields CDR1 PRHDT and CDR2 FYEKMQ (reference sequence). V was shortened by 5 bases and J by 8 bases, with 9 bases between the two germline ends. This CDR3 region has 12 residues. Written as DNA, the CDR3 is TGTGCCAGCAGCCGGGGGAGAGGGGAGCTGTTTTTT. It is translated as CASSRGRGELFF.

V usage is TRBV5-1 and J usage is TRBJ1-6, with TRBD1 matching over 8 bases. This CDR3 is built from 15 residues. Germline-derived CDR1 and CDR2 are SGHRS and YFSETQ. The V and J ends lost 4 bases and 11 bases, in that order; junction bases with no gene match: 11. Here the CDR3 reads CASSPDRGRGTPLHF. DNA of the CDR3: TGCGCCAGCAGCCCTGACAGGGGACGAGGGACACCCCTCCACTTT.

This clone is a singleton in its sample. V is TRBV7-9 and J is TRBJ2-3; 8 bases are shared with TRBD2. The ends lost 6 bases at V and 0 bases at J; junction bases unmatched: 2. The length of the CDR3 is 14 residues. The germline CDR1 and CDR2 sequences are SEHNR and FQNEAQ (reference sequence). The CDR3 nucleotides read TGTGCCAGCAGTGAGCGGGGGAGCACAGATACGCAGTATTTT. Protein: CASSERGSTDTQYF.

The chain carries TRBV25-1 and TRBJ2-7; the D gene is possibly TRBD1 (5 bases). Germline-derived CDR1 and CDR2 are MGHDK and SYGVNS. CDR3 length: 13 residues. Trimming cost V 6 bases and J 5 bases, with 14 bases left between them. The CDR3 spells CASSRALSDEQYF. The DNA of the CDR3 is TGTGCCAGCAGCAGGGCATTGTCCGACGAGCAGTACTTC.

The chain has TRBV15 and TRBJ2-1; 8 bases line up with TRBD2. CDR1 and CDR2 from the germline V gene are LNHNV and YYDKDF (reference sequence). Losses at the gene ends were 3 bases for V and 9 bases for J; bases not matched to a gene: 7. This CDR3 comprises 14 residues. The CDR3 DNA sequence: TGTGCCACCAGCAGTGGACTAGCAATCGGTGAGCAGTTCTTC. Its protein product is CATSSGLAIGEQFF.

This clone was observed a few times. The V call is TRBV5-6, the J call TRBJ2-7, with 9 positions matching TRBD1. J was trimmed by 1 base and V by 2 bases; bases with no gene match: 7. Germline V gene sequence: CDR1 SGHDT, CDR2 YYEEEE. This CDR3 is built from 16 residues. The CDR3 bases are TGTGCCAGCAGCTTCACAGGGACAGGGAATTCCTACGAGCAGTACTTC. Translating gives CASSFTGTGNSYEQYF.

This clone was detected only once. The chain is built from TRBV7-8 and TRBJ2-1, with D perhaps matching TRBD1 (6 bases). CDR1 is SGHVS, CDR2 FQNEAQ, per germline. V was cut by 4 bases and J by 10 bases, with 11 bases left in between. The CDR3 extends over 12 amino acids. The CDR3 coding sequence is TGTGCCAGCAGCTCGCAAACAGGGGAGCAGTTCTTC. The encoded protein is CASSSQTGEQFF.

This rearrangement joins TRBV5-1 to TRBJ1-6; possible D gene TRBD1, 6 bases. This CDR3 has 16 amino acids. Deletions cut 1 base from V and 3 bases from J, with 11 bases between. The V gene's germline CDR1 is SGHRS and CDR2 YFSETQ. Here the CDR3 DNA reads TGCGCCAGCAGCTTGTCCTCGACAGGCTATAATTCACCCCTCCACTTT. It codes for CASSLSSTGYNSPLHF.

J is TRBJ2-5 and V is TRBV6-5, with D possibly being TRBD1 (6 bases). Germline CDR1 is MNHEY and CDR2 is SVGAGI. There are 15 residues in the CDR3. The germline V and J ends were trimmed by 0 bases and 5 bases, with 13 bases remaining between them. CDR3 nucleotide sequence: TGTGCCAGCAGTTACTCCAGGGGCAGAGGGGAGACCCAGTACTTC. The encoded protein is CASSYSRGRGETQYF.

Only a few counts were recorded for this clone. The CDR3 region has the DNA TGTGCCAGCAGTGCTTGGACAGGGTGGACTGAAGCTTTCTTT. This codes for CASSAWTGWTEAFF. The genes are TRBV6-1 and TRBJ1-1, with 8 bases matching TRBD1. V was pared by 4 bases and J by 5 bases, with 6 bases of the junction left unmatched. The CDR3 is 14 amino acids. Germline V gene lookup returns CDR1 MNHNS and CDR2 SASEGT.

The CDR3 here is CASSTGQRQETQYF. The CDR3 region has the DNA TGCGCCAGCAGCACAGGACAGCGACAAGAGACCCAGTACTTC. The chain has TRBV5-1 and TRBJ2-5; weak D call: TRBD1 (6 bases). The CDR3 runs to 14 residues. CDR1 and CDR2 from the germline V gene are SGHRS and YFSETQ. V lost 4 bases to trimming and J lost 2 bases, with 12 bases between them.

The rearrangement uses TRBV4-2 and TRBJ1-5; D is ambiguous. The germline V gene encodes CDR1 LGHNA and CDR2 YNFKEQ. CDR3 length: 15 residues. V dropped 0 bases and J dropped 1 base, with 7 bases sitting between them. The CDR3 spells CASSQEGNSNQPQHF. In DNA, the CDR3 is TGTGCCAGCAGCCAAGAAGGGAACAGCAATCAGCCCCAGCATTTT.

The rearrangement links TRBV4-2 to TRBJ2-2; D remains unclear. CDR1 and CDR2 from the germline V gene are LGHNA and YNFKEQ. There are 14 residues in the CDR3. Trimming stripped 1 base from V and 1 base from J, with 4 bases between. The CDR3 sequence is CASSQVGNTGELFF. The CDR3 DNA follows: TGTGCCAGCAGCCAAGTCGGGAACACCGGGGAGCTGTTTTTT.

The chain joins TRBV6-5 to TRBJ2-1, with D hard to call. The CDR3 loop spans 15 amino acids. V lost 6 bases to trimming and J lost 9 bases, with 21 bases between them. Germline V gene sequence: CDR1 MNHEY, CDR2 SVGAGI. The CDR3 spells CASRASRSVIGEQFF. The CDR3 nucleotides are TGTGCCAGCAGGGCCTCTAGGTCCGTAATAGGTGAGCAGTTCTTC.

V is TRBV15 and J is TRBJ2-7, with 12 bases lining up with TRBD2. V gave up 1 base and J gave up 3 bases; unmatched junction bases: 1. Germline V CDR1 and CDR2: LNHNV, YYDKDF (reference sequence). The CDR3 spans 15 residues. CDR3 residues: CATSRGTSGVYEQYF. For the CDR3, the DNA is TGTGCCACCAGCAGAGGGACTAGCGGGGTCTACGAGCAGTACTTC.

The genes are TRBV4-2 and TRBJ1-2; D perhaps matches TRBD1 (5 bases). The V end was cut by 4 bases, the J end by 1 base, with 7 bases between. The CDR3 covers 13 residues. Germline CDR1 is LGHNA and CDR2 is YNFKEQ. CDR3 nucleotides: TGTGCCAGCAGCCGGGACTTTAACTATGGCTACACCTTC. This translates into CASSRDFNYGYTF.

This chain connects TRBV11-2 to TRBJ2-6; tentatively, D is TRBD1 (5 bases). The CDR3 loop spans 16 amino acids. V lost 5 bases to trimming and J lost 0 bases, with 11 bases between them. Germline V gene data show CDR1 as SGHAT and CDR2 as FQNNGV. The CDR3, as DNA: TGTGCCAGCAGCCTGGACACCCTCTCTGGGGCCAACGTCCTGACTTTC. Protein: CASSLDTLSGANVLTF.

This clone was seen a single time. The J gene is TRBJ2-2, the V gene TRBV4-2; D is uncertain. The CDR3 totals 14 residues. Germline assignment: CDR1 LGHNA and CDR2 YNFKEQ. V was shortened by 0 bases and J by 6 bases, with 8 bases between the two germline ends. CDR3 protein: CASSQDYPSGELFF. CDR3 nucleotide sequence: TGTGCCAGCAGCCAAGATTACCCCTCCGGGGAGCTGTTTTTT.

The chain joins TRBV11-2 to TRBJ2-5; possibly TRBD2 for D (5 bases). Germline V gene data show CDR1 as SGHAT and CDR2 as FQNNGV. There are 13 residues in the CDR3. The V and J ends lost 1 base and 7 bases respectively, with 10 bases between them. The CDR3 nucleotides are TGTGCCAGCAGCTTAGTGGACGAGGGGACCCAGTACTTC. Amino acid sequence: CASSLVDEGTQYF.

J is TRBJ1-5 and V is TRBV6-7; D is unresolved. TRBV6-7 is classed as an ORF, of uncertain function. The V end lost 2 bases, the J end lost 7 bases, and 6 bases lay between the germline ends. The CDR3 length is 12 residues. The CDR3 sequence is CASSYGAQPQHF. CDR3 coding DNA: TGTGCCAGCAGTTACGGAGCCCAGCCCCAGCATTTT.

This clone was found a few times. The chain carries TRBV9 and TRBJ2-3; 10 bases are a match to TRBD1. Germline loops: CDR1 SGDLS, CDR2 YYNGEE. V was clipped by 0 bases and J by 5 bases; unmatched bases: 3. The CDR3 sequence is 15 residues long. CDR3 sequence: CASSVETGGGDTQYF. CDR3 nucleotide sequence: TGTGCCAGCAGCGTAGAGACAGGGGGCGGAGATACGCAGTATTTT.